In this sample, the clone carrying this T cell receptor beta chain turned up once. This record belongs to a study of blood T cell repertoires in COVID-19. Profiling relied on immunoSEQ multiplex PCR, and the TCRdb table lists in-frame clones only, not all of them. This sample has about 310,000 clones, with roughly 89% found just once. From germline, CDR1 is MDHEN and CDR2 SYDVKM. J gave up 0 bases and V 4 bases, and 11 bases lay outside the gene matches. CDR3 length: 18 residues. The J gene is TRBJ1-5, the V gene TRBV28; 8 nucleotides match TRBD1. The clonotype comes from a man in his sixties who had recovered from COVID-19. Sample: PBMCs or T cells enriched from blood (not recorded which). CDR3 sequence reads: CASSSTIDRGLSNQPQHF. The CDR3 DNA follows: TGTGCCAGCAGTTCGACGATTGACAGGGGCCTTAGCAATCAGCCCCAGCATTTT.